The TCR beta chain described here comes from a study of OX40 agonist ivuxolimab in advanced cancers. Turning to the study itself: People who had prior anti-PD-1, anti-PD-L1 or anti-CTLA-4 therapy could take part, and under 45% had some. Partial responses were seen in three patients, one with hepatocellular carcinoma and two with cutaneous melanoma.

General study points: Certain nonresponders additionally had low normalized T-cell clonal expansion.

Note on this clone: Its specificity is not known.

The table came from immunoSEQ multiplex PCR; TCRdb's copy has only in-frame clones and leaves some out. The sample carries about 46,000 clones, around 77% recorded once. The clonotype comes from an adult with an advanced solid tumor such as melanoma, head and neck, liver or kidney cancer. This specimen was CD4+ or CD8+ T cells sorted from blood, taken in a trial of the OX40 agonist ivuxolimab.

This chain's CDR3 is CASSPVGSPSYEQYF. In nucleotides, the CDR3 is TGTGCCAGCAGCCCCGTGGGGAGTCCCTCCTACGAGCAGTACTTC. The rearrangement uses TRBV11-2 and TRBJ2-7, with D maybe TRBD2 (5 bases). The CDR3 runs 15 residues. Germline CDR1 and CDR2: SGHAT and FQNNGV. Trimming removed 5 bases at V and 0 bases at J, with 14 bases between.